This T cell receptor beta chain was captured by sequencing in a study of early T cells in non-severe SARS-CoV-2 infection listed by TCRdb under 2021. Looking at the study overall: Because TCR sequencing relied on bulk RNA taken from unsorted whole blood, pairing of alpha and beta chains was not possible.

From the cysteine up to the phenylalanine, the CDR3 has a length of 15 residues. Solely the CDR3 DNA is kept, with 45 bases framed from the first base. The receptor library was made with 5' RACE. Sequenced using a NextSeq 500. To correct for sequencing error and PCR bias, the TCR library protocol tagged individual cDNA molecules with unique molecular identifiers. TCR alpha and beta chains were both sequenced, and the abundances of alpha and beta sequences in each sample were closely correlated with each other. The authors' analysis ran thus. V gene, J gene and CDR3 annotation of TCR sequences was performed with Decombinator V4. TCRs were defined as expanded if a significant change between any two time points was detected under a Poisson model with p below 0.0001. TCR abundances were normalised to the total number of TCRs sequenced per sample and were expressed as counts per million. MAIT TCRs were defined by TRAV1-2 paired with TRAJ12, TRAJ20 or TRAJ33, and iNKT TCRs by TRAV10 paired with TRAJ18. VDJdb, accessed 1 November 2021, was searched for CMV, EBV and SARS-CoV-2 annotated TCRs, with TCRs annotated for multiple antigens excluded. TCRdb applied fastp at Q25 and MiXCR to the public reads, then kept only in-frame beta chains. Merged by CDR3 protein, the rows form single entries marked with the most common genes and DNA. These V and J calls originate from TCRdb's pipeline instead of the authors' own analysis. The table for this sample lists tens of thousands of distinct CDR3 sequences; roughly 4.2% of them were counted only once. Approximately 15% of the sample is held by the ten biggest clonotypes.

A case-control design nested within a healthcare worker cohort in London, UK, was used, with weekly nasopharyngeal swab PCR tests and blood sampling performed. Between 23 and 31 March 2020, the week of the UK lockdown, healthcare workers were enrolled and then followed up weekly for as long as 16 weeks. Overall study outcomes, separate from this receptor: VDJdb matching was skewed toward anti-spike CD8 responses and likely underestimated virus-specific expansions by missing private and CD4 specificities.

On this clonotype: Its antigen specificity is not known. No base qualities exist here, and no much larger clone lies one base off it.

Sequenced input: whole blood. The sequence links TRBV12-2 to TRBJ2-3; no DNA check was done on the table's D call, TRBD1. TRBV12-2 is noted as a pseudogene. This sequence originates from an adult who was a healthcare worker with PCR-confirmed SARS-CoV-2 infection or an uninfected control (not recorded which). The DNA sequence reads TGTGCAAGTCGCTTAGACAGGGGTAAGGGAGATACGCAGTATTTT. It specifies CASRLDRGKGDTQYF.